The 17 T cell receptor beta chains in this list originate from one sample, sequenced in a study of blood T cell repertoires in COVID-19. Method: immunoSEQ multiplex PCR; TCRdb's copy keeps in-frame clones and lacks some. The repertoire has about 88,000 clones, over 90% of them found once; the top ten carry under 2%. Sequenced: peripheral blood. The receptor set was obtained from a man aged 55 to 70 with acute or convalescent COVID-19.

The chain joins TRBV10-3 to TRBJ1-3, with 8 bases fitting TRBD1. The ends lost 4 bases at V and 0 bases at J; junction bases unmatched: 2. The CDR3 loop spans 15 amino acids. CDR1 and CDR2 from the germline V gene are ENHRY and SYGVKD. The CDR3 here is CAISGDRNSGNTIYF. Written as DNA, the CDR3 is TGTGCCATCAGTGGGGACAGGAACTCTGGAAACACCATATATTTT.

The V and J genes are TRBV19 and TRBJ2-1, with 7 bases lining up with TRBD2. This CDR3 contains 14 residues. Germline lookup yields CDR1 LNHDA and CDR2 SQIVND (reference sequence). The J segment lost 6 bases and the V segment lost 6 bases, leaving 8 bases of the junction unmatched. CDR3 sequence reads: CASSAGLVGNEQFF. The CDR3 DNA reads TGTGCCAGTAGCGCCGGACTAGTTGGCAATGAGCAGTTCTTC.

This clone occurred once. The chain joins TRBV19 to TRBJ2-2; D is ambiguous. The CDR3 consists of 14 residues. The germline V gene has CDR1 LNHDA and CDR2 SQIVND (reference sequence). V was clipped by 6 bases and J by 3 bases, with 11 bases between them. The CDR3 sequence: CASRKLPDTGELFF. As DNA, the CDR3 is TGTGCCAGTAGGAAACTCCCTGACACCGGGGAGCTGTTTTTT.

The chain links TRBV11-1 to TRBJ2-1; 8 positions match TRBD1. The length of the CDR3 is 13 residues. The junction had 6 bases not matched to a gene; V was cut back by 5 bases and J by 9 bases. CDR1 and CDR2 (germline): SGHAT, FQDESV (reference sequence). The CDR3 is CASSTTGGGEQFF. The CDR3 nucleotides read TGTGCCAGCAGCACCACAGGGGGAGGTGAGCAGTTCTTC.

The chain recombines TRBV4-3 with TRBJ1-2; D is unresolved. Germline loops: CDR1 LGHNA, CDR2 YSLEER. CDR3 size: 14 residues. V lost 2 bases, J lost 8 bases, and 15 bases lay in between. CDR3 coding DNA: TGCGCCAGCAGCCAAAGTCTCCGGGGAGGGGGCTACACCTTC. It is translated as CASSQSLRGGGYTF.

This clone was picked up one time. The chain couples TRBV21-1 to TRBJ2-5; TRBD2 is the table's D call, not checked against the DNA. TRBV21-1 is a pseudogene segment. This CDR3 is built from 17 residues. DNA of the CDR3: TGTGCCAGCAGCAATGGCTACCGGGACTCCGGTTTAGAGACCCAGTACTTC. Residues: CASSNGYRDSGLETQYF.

The chain combines TRBV11-2 with TRBJ2-2; tentative D call: TRBD2 (6 bases). Germline CDR1 and CDR2: SGHAT and FQNNGV. V shed 5 bases and J shed 6 bases, with 13 bases lying between them. The CDR3 spans 14 residues. CDR3 coding DNA: TGTGCCAGCAGCATCGCGGCGGGGTCCGGGGAGCTGTTTTTT. Translated: CASSIAAGSGELFF.

This clone appeared a single time. V gene TRBV23-1 combines with J gene TRBJ2-2; 9 nucleotides align to TRBD1. TRBV23-1 is labeled an ORF, and its function is uncertain. The CDR3 covers 21 residues. J was trimmed by 6 bases and V by 0 bases; bases with no gene match: 20. CDR3 bases: TGCGCCAGCAGTCAATCGATAAACAGGGGGCGCATCGTTGTGTACTCCGGGGAGCTGTTTTTT. Amino acid sequence: CASSQSINRGRIVVYSGELFF.

The rearrangement links TRBV5-1 to TRBJ1-1; TRBD1 might be the D (5 bases). Trimming took 3 bases from V and 2 from J, leaving 8 bases between them. The CDR3 spans 13 residues. The V gene's germline CDR1 is SGHRS and CDR2 YFSETQ. CDR3 nucleotide sequence: TGCGCCAGCAGCTCGACAGCAAACACTGAAGCTTTCTTT. Amino acid sequence: CASSSTANTEAFF.

The chain employs TRBV6-5 and TRBJ1-2, with 10 bases that match TRBD1. Germline V gene sequence: CDR1 MNHEY, CDR2 SVGAGI. With V trimmed by 5 bases and J by 7 bases, 4 bases remained unmatched. The length of the CDR3 is 13 residues. CDR3 coding DNA: TGTGCCAGCAGTCCCGGGACAGGGGTTGGCTACACCTTC. Encoded protein: CASSPGTGVGYTF.

The chain is built from TRBV7-9 and TRBJ1-2, with a possible D match to TRBD1 (6 bases). CDR3 size: 13 residues. Germline V lookup: CDR1 SEHNR, CDR2 FQNEAQ (reference sequence). The V and J ends lost 5 bases and 5 bases respectively, with 12 bases between them. Here the CDR3 reads CASSLSQGYGYTF. The CDR3 bases are TGTGCCAGCAGCCTTAGTCAGGGGTATGGCTACACCTTC.

The rearrangement links TRBV6-2 or TRBV6-3 to TRBJ2-7; possibly TRBD1 for D (5 bases). The CDR3 is 12 residues long. Trimming cost V 7 bases and J 8 bases, with 15 bases left between them. Germline CDR1 is MNHEY and CDR2 is SVGEGT. CDR3 region: CASNPGRGQQYF. CDR3 bases: TGTGCCAGCAACCCAGGAAGGGGCCAGCAGTACTTC.

Notes on this clone: The same CDR3 can be traced to other DNA sequences in this sample. The V call is TRBV18, the J call TRBJ1-1; 9 nucleotides line up with TRBD1. Germline V lookup: CDR1 KGHSH, CDR2 LQKENI. V lost 3 bases and J lost 0; bases outside the gene matches: 2. The CDR3 length is 15 residues. For the CDR3, the DNA is TGTGCCAGCTCACCGGGACAGGGACTGAACACTGAAGCTTTCTTT. Encoded protein: CASSPGQGLNTEAFF.

The V call is TRBV28, the J call TRBJ1-6; D unresolved. The CDR3 contains 15 residues. Trimming pared 6 bases from V and 8 bases from J, leaving 17 bases between. Looked up from germline, CDR1 is MDHEN and CDR2 is SYDVKM. The CDR3 region is CASSPLSRVDSPLHF. CDR3 DNA sequence: TGTGCCAGCAGCCCACTATCAAGAGTGGATTCACCCCTCCACTTT.

The V gene is TRBV20-1, the J gene TRBJ2-7; 8 bases agree with TRBD2. Looked up from germline, CDR1 is DFQATT and CDR2 is SNEGSKA (reference sequence). There are 14 residues in the CDR3. Trimming cost V 3 bases and J 2 bases; bases outside gene matches: 6. The CDR3 DNA sequence: TGCAGTGCTAGTGCCCGAGCGGGAGCCTACGAGCAGTACTTC. Protein product: CSASARAGAYEQYF.

The chain has TRBV18 and TRBJ2-1; D gene unclear. Germline V gene sequence: CDR1 KGHSH, CDR2 LQKENI. This CDR3 comprises 15 residues. V lost 7 bases and J 0 bases, leaving 13 bases between the germline ends. CDR3 DNA sequence: TGTGCCAGCTACGAAGGCGGTTACTCCTACAATGAGCAGTTCTTC. It specifies CASYEGGYSYNEQFF.

V usage is TRBV5-1 and J usage is TRBJ2-3, with 13 bases lining up with TRBD2. The CDR3 consists of 18 residues. Looked up from germline, CDR1 is SGHRS and CDR2 is YFSETQ. Trimming at V came to 2 bases and at J to 0 bases, leaving 6 bases not matched to a gene. The CDR3 loop reads CASSFGLAGAHSTDTQYF. The DNA of the CDR3 is TGCGCCAGCAGCTTCGGACTAGCGGGAGCTCATAGCACAGATACGCAGTATTTT.